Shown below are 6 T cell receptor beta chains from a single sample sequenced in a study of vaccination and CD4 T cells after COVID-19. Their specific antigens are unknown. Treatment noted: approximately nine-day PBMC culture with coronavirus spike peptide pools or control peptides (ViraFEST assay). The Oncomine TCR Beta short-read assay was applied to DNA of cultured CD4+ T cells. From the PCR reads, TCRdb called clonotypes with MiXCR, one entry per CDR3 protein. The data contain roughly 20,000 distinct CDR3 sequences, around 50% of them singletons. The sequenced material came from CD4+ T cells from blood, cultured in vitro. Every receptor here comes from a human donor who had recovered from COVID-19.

CDR3 loop: CASSIDTAGETQYF. CDR3 nucleotides: TGTGCCAGTAGTATCGACACTGCGGGGGAGACCCAGTACTTC. V is TRBV19 and J is TRBJ2-5; the D gene is possibly TRBD2 (6 bases). V was clipped by 3 bases and J by 5 bases, with 13 bases between them. The germline V gene encodes CDR1 LNHDA and CDR2 SQIVND (reference sequence). This CDR3 contains 14 residues.

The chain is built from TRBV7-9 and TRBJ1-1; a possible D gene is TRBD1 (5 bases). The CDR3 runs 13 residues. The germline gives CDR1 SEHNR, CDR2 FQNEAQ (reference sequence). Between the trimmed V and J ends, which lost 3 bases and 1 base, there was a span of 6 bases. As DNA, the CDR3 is TGTGCCAGCAGCTTGAGGGGGAACACTGAAGCTTTCTTT. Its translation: CASSLRGNTEAFF.

The CDR3 protein is CAWREDRGGNTEAFF. CDR3 bases: TGTGCCTGGAGAGAGGATCGTGGGGGGAACACTGAAGCTTTCTTT. The chain employs TRBV30 and TRBJ1-1; D is perhaps TRBD1 (5 bases). Germline lookup yields CDR1 GTSNPN and CDR2 SVGIG (reference sequence). CDR3 length: 15 residues. Between the trimmed V and J ends, which lost 3 bases and 1 base, there was a span of 15 bases.

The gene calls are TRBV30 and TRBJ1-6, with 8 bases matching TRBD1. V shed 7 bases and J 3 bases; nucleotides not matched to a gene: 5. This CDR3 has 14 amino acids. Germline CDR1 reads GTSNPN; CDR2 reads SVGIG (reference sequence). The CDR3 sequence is CALGQGHYNSPLHF. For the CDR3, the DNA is TGTGCCTTAGGACAGGGTCACTATAATTCACCCCTCCACTTT. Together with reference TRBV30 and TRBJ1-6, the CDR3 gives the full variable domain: SQTIHQWPATLVQPVGSPLSLECTVEGTSNPNLYWYRQAAGRGLQLLFYSVGIGQISSEVPQNLSASRPQDRQFILSSKKLLLSDSGFYLCALGQGHYNSPLHFGNGTRLTVT.

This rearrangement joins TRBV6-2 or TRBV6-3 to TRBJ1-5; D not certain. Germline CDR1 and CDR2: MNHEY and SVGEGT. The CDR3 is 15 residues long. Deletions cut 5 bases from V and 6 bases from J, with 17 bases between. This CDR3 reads CASSPTQSRLQPQHF. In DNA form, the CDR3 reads TGTGCCAGCAGTCCGACGCAAAGTCGGCTTCAGCCCCAGCATTTT.

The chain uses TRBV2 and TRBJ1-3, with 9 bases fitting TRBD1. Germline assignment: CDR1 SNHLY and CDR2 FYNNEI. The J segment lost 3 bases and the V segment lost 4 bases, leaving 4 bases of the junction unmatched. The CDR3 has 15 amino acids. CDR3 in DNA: TGTGCCAGCAGTGGAAACAGGGGGCATGGAAACACCATATATTTT. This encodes CASSGNRGHGNTIYF.